What follows is one T cell receptor (beta chain) and its context. Negative isolation was applied to CD8+ and CD4+ T cells, and FACS enrichment was applied to TEMRA cells. RNA, at roughly 0.45 to 1 ug, was reverse transcribed with random hexamers. TCRdb re-derived calls from the immunoSEQ multiplex PCR reads in MiXCR, one entry per CDR3 protein. The sample lists about 120,000 distinct CDR3 sequences, over 90% occurring once. These data are taken from a study of CD8 T cells in Susac syndrome. Sequenced input: CD8+ T cells from PBMCs. The sequence derives from a human donor with Susac syndrome.

This CDR3 reads CASSDTGAQETQYF. CDR3 DNA: TGTGCCAGCAGCGACACCGGGGCCCAAGAGACCCAGTACTTC. The V call is TRBV9, the J call TRBJ2-5; either TRBD1 or TRBD2 may fit D (5 bases each). The V gene's germline CDR1 is SGDLS and CDR2 YYNGEE. Trimming pared 3 bases from V and 1 base from J, leaving 10 bases between. The CDR3 length is 14 residues.